This record looks at one T cell receptor (beta chain) sequence and its context. This specimen belongs to a study of early T cells in non-severe SARS-CoV-2 infection. Study-wide background: Sequencing was performed on bulk RNA from unsorted whole blood, leaving chains unpaired.

Each cDNA molecule carried a unique molecular identifier. TCRdb re-called the 5' RACE reads with MiXCR, one entry per CDR3 protein. The sample carries under 85,000 distinct CDR3 sequences, 9.5% to 15% recorded once. The CDR3 consists of 15 residues. Trimming removed 2 bases from V and 4 bases from J, with 15 bases in between. Germline lookup yields CDR1 MNHEY and CDR2 SMNVEV (reference sequence). The gene calls are TRBV27 and TRBJ2-7, with a weak D call TRBD1 (6 bases). The sequenced sample consisted of whole blood. The TCR sequence derives from an adult who was a healthcare worker with PCR-confirmed SARS-CoV-2 infection or an uninfected control (not recorded which). The DNA for the CDR3 is TGTGCCAGCAGTTTAAATAAACAGGGCGGTTACGAGCAGTACTTC. Amino acids: CASSLNKQGGYEQYF.